Detailed here is one T cell receptor (beta chain). This specimen comes from a study of blood T cell repertoires in COVID-19. The overall study: Sample material is recorded as cDNA or gDNA derived from T cells, B-cell-depleted T cells, or PBMCs.

Across about two dozen US areas, participants ranged in age from about 18 to 90 years. CDR1 is LGHNA and CDR2 is YNFKEQ in the germline V gene. Trimming pared 1 base from V and 0 bases from J, leaving 25 bases between. The CDR3 contains 21 residues. The protocol was immunoSEQ multiplex PCR, while the TCRdb copy is restricted to in-frame clones and leaves out a portion. The sample gives 200,000 to 250,000 clones, approximately 90% of which show up once; approximately 3.7% is in the top ten. This clonotype was obtained from a woman aged 25 to 39 who had recovered from COVID-19. The chain combines TRBV4-2 with TRBJ2-1; possible D gene TRBD2, 6 bases. Input material: PBMCs or T cells enriched from blood (not recorded which). The CDR3: CASSQVLYPEPTRVSYNEQFF. For the CDR3, the DNA is TGTGCCAGCAGCCAAGTTCTCTATCCCGAGCCGACTAGAGTCTCCTACAATGAGCAGTTCTTC.